This T cell receptor (beta chain) was captured in a study of T cells in Graves' hyperthyroidism and ophthalmopathy. V lost 1 base and J 5 bases, leaving 16 bases between the germline ends. Germline V gives CDR1 SGHTA, CDR2 FQGNSA. The CDR3 has 16 amino acids. Study results and limitations: Most expanded thyroid clonotypes above 0.001 also appeared in blood.

TCR beta CDR3 region amplification was performed from RNA transcripts. With the HTBI primer set, the TCR CDR3 went through a first round of RT-PCR. TCRdb used MiXCR to reprocess the multiplex PCR reads, holding one entry per CDR3 protein. This table has fewer than 750,000 distinct CDR3 sequences, about 15% appearing once. This clonotype has a count of ten or more. Antigen unknown. Inclusion characteristics of ophthalmopathy patients comprised a Clinical Activity Score of at least 3, a NOSPECS grade of at least 4, and duration under 3 months. Patients having uncontrolled infection, another autoimmune disease, pregnancy or lactation were not included. A roughly 10 ml volume of fresh peripheral blood provided the PBMCs.

The sequence came from a woman between 45 and 65 years old with Graves' ophthalmopathy. This chain uses TRBV7-2 with TRBJ2-3; a possible D gene is TRBD2 (6 bases). The sequenced sample consisted of blood. CDR3 in amino acids: CASSLGLTGVIDTQYF. CDR3 in DNA: TGTGCCAGCAGCTTAGGCTTGACGGGAGTGATAGATACGCAGTATTTT.